This TCR beta chain was profiled in a study of immune heterogeneity within non-small cell lung tumors. This clonotype is deemed medium-sized. Bulk tumor genomic DNA (around 600 ng per sample) served as template. Spaced far apart, several biopsies were taken from each primary tumor during surgery. Their non-small cell lung cancer was newly diagnosed and untreated, and the patients underwent curative surgery. Germline assignment: CDR1 LNHNV and CDR2 YYDKDF (reference sequence). Trimming stripped 0 bases from V and 4 bases from J, with 10 bases between. The CDR3 sequence is 15 residues long. In a multiplex PCR, 32 V and 13 J primers amplified TCR beta CDR3. TCRdb processed the multiplex PCR reads anew with MiXCR; each CDR3 protein has one entry. The sample includes fewer than 10,000 distinct CDR3 sequences, roughly a third of them seen just once.

The TCR was taken from a man in his fifties or sixties with non-small cell lung cancer. V usage is TRBV15 and J usage is TRBJ1-3, with D perhaps TRBD1 (6 bases). Specimen: lung tumor tissue. The DNA of the CDR3 is TGTGCCACCAGCAGAGAGCAGGGGCCCGGAAACACCATATATTTT. Encoded protein: CATSREQGPGNTIYF.